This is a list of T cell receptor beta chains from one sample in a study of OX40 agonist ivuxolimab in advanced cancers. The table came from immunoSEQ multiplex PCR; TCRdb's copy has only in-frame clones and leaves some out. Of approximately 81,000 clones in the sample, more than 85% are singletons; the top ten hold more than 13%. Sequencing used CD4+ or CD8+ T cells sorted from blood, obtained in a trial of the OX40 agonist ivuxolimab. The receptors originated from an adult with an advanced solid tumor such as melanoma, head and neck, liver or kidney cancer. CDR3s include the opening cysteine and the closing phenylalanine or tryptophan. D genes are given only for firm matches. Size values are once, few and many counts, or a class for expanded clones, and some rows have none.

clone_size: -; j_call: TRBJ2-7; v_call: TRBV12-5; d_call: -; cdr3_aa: CASGLDSYLYEQYF; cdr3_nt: TGTGCTAGTGGTTTGGACAGCTACCTCTACGAGCAGTACTTC
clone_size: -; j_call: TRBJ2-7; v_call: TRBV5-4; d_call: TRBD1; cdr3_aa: CASSLFRDRAYEQYF; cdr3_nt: TGTGCCAGCAGCTTGTTCCGGGACAGGGCCTACGAGCAGTACTTC
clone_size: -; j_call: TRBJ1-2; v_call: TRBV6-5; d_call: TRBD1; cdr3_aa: CASSYFTGTGNGYTF; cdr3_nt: TGTGCCAGCAGTTACTTCACGGGGACAGGGAATGGCTACACCTTC
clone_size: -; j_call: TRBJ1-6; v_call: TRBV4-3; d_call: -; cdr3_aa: CASSQDRGADNSPLHF; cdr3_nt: TGCGCCAGCAGCCAAGATAGAGGGGCCGATAATTCACCCCTCCACTTT
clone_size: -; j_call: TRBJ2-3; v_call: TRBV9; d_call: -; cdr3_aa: CASSAYRGTESTDTQYF; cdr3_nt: TGTGCCAGCAGCGCCTACCGCGGGACAGAAAGCACAGATACGCAGTATTTT
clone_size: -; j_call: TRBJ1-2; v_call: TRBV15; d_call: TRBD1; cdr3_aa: CATSRTTGSDGYTF; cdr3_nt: TGTGCCACCAGCCGGACGACAGGGTCGGATGGCTACACCTTC
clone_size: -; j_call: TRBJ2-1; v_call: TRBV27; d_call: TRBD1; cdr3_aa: CASSLGGRYNEQFF; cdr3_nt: TGTGCCAGCAGTCTAGGGGGCAGGTACAATGAGCAGTTCTTC
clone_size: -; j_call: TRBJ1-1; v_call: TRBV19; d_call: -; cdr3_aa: CASSIRGGHTEAFF; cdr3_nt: TGTGCCAGTAGTATTCGGGGGGGCCACACTGAAGCTTTCTTT
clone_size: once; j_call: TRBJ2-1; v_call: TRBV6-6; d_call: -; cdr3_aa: CASSPNDEQFF; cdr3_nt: TGTGCCAGCAGCCCAAACGATGAGCAGTTCTTC
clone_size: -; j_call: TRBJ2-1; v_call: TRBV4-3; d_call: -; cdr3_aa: CASSGHTYNEQFF; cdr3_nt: TGCGCCAGCAGTGGGCACACATACAATGAGCAGTTCTTC
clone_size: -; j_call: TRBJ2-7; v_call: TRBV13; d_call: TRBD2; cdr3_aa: CASSAGLAGATYEQYF; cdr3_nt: TGTGCCAGCAGCGCCGGACTAGCGGGGGCCACCTACGAGCAGTACTTC
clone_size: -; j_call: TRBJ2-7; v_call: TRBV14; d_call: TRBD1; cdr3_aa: CASSHLTGGAYEQYF; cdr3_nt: TGTGCCAGCAGCCATTTGACAGGGGGCGCCTACGAGCAGTACTTC
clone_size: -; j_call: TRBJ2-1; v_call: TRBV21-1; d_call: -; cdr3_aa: CASSGLAQYNEQFF; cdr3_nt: TGTGCCAGCAGCGGGCTAGCGCAGTACAATGAGCAGTTCTTC
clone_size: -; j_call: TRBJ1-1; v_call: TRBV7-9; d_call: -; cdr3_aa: CASSPTGSGEAFF; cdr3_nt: TGTGCCAGCAGCCCGACGGGCTCGGGTGAAGCTTTCTTT
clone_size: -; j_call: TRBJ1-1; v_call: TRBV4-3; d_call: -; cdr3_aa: CASSRQGRGLGSEAFF; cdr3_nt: TGCGCCAGCAGCCGCCAGGGTAGGGGCTTAGGATCTGAAGCTTTCTTT
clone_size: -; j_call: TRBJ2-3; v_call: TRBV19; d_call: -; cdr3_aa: CATSWTVRSTDTQYF; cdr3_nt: TGTGCCACCTCATGGACAGTTCGAAGCACAGATACGCAGTATTTT
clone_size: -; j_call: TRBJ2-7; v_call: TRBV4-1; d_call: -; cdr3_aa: CASSPRHTLTYEQYF; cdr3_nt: TGCGCCAGCAGCCCCCGACACACTTTAACCTACGAGCAGTACTTC
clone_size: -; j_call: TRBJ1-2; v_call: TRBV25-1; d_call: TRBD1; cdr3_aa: CASSEWGQGAGDGYTF; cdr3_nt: TGTGCCAGCAGTGAATGGGGACAGGGGGCTGGGGATGGCTACACCTTC
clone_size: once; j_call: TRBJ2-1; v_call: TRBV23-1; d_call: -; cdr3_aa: CASSQWYKVSKSPRGEDRPNEQFF; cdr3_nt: TGCGCCAGCAGTCAATGGTACAAAGTATCTAAAAGCCCAAGGGGGGAGGACAGGCCCAATGAGCAGTTCTTC
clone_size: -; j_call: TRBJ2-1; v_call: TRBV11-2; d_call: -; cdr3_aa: CASSPWLIGFF; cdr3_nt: TGTGCCAGCAGCCCCTGGTTAATAGGATTCTTC
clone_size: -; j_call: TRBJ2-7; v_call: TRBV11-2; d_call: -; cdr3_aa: CASSLVGDTGSYEQYF; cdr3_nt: TGTGCCAGCAGCTTAGTAGGGGACACCGGCTCCTACGAGCAGTACTTC
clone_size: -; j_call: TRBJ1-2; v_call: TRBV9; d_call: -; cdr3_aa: CASSVARTEAFYGYTF; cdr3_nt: TGTGCCAGCAGCGTAGCCCGGACGGAGGCCTTCTATGGCTACACCTTC
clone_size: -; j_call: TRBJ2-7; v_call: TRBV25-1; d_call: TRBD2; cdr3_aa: CASSDDLVSGSWAYEQYF; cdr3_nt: TGTGCCAGCAGTGATGATCTAGTTAGCGGGAGTTGGGCCTACGAGCAGTACTTC
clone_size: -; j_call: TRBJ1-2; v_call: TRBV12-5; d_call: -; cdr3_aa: CASGLLLGIGYGYTF; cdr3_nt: TGTGCTAGTGGTTTGTTGCTGGGGATAGGCTATGGCTACACCTTC
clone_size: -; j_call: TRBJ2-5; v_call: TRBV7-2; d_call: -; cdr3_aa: CASSLERLRGQGRRETQYF; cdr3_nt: TGTGCCAGCAGCTTAGAGCGGTTAAGGGGCCAGGGGCGCCGAGAGACCCAGTACTTC
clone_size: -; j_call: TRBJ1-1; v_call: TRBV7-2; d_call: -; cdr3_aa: CASSLGTLPRNTEAFF; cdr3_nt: TGTGCCAGCAGCTTGGGGACACTCCCTAGGAACACTGAAGCTTTCTTT
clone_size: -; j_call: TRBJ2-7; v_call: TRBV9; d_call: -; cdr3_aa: CASSAYVGGASNEQYF; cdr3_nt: TGTGCCAGCAGCGCATATGTGGGGGGAGCTAGCAACGAGCAGTACTTC
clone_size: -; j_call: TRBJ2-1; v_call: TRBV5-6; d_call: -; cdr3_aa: CASSFYNEQFF; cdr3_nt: TGTGCCAGCAGTTTTTACAATGAGCAGTTCTTC
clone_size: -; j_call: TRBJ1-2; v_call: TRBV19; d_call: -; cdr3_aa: CASSRREGAIYGYTF; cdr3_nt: TGTGCCAGTAGTCGCCGTGAAGGCGCGATCTATGGCTACACCTTC
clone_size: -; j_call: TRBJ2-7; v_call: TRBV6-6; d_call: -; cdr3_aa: CASSYSSFQGYEQYF; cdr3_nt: TGTGCCAGCAGTTACTCGAGCTTCCAGGGCTACGAGCAGTACTTC
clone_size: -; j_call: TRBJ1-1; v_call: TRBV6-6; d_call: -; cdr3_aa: CASTQGRGGNAFF; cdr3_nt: TGTGCCAGCACCCAGGGGAGGGGGGGAAATGCTTTCTTT
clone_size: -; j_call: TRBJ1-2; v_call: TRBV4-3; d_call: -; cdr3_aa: CASSQAGTPNVYGYTF; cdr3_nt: TGCGCCAGCAGCCAAGCCGGGACTCCAAATGTCTATGGCTACACCTTC
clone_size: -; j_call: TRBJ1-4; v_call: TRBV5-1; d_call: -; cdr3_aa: CASSMTGPPRLFF; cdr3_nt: TGCGCCAGCAGCATGACAGGTCCTCCCAGACTGTTTTTT
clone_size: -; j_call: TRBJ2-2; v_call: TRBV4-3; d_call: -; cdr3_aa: CASSQEKLLIRNTGELFF; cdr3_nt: TGCGCCAGCAGCCAAGAGAAGTTGCTCATCCGGAACACCGGGGAGCTGTTTTTT
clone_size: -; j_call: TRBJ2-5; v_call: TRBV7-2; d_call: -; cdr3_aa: CASSLNTGGQETQYF; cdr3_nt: TGTGCCAGCAGCCTAAATACCGGGGGACAAGAGACCCAGTACTTC